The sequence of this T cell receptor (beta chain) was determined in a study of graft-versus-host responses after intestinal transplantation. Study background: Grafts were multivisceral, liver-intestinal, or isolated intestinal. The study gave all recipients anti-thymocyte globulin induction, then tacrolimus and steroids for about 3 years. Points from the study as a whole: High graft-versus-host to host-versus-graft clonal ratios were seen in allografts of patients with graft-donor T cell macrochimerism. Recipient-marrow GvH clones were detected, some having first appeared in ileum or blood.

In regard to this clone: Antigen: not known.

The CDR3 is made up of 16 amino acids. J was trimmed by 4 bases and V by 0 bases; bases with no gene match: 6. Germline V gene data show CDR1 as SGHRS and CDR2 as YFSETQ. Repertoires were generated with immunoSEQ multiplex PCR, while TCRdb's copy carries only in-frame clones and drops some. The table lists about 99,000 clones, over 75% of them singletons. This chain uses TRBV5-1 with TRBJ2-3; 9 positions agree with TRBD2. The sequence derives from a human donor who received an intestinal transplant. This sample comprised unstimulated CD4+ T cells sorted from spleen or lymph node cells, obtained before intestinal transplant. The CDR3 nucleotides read TGCGCCAGCAGCTTGGCGGCGGGGGGGCAGCCAGATACGCAGTATTTT. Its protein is CASSLAAGGQPDTQYF.